The next 8 T cell receptor beta chains were all read from a single sample in a study of T-cell reconstitution after alpha-beta-depleted transplantation in children. During its preparation, the TCRbeta library received unique molecular identifiers. TCRdb re-called the PCR reads with MiXCR, one entry per CDR3 protein. The sample has about 500,000 distinct CDR3 sequences, about 30% seen once; the top ten hold approximately 2.3%. The sequences come from PBMCs from the stem cell graft donor, collected from the stem cell graft. The receptor set was obtained from a human donor who donated a stem cell graft to a child with aplastic anemia.

This chain links TRBV15 with TRBJ2-1; 7 bases are shared with TRBD2. V was clipped by 3 bases and J by 3 bases; unmatched bases: 11. There are 17 residues in the CDR3. CDR1 is LNHNV, CDR2 YYDKDF, per germline (reference sequence). Here the CDR3 reads CATSRGLGREDYNEQFF. The DNA of the CDR3 is TGTGCCACCAGCAGGGGTTTGGGGAGGGAAGACTACAATGAGCAGTTCTTC.

This clonotype was picked up a small number of times. The chain has TRBV4-3 and TRBJ2-7; possibly TRBD2 for D (6 bases). The germline V gene has CDR1 LGHNA and CDR2 YSLEER. V was clipped by 1 base and J by 2 bases, with 12 bases between them. This CDR3 comprises 15 residues. CDR3 coding DNA: TGCGCCAGCAGCCAAGTATTTAGCGGTACCTACGAGCAGTACTTC. This encodes CASSQVFSGTYEQYF.

The chain uses TRBV9 and TRBJ1-2, with D uncertain. Germline V gene data show CDR1 as SGDLS and CDR2 as YYNGEE. V was trimmed by 4 bases and J by 4 bases, leaving 11 bases between them. The CDR3 is made up of 13 amino acids. CDR3 protein: CASSSRQPYGYTF. The CDR3 nucleotides are TGTGCCAGCAGCTCACGGCAGCCCTATGGCTACACCTTC.

V and J are TRBV7-2 and TRBJ1-3; TRBD1 might be the D (6 bases). V lost 5 bases and J 4 bases, leaving 9 bases between the germline ends. The CDR3 runs 13 residues. Germline CDR1 SGHTA, CDR2 FQGNSA. The CDR3 reads CASSRTAGNTIYF. DNA for the CDR3: TGTGCCAGCAGCAGGACAGCGGGAAACACCATATATTTT.

V and J are TRBV6-6 and TRBJ2-7, with TRBD1 as a possible D gene (5 bases). The V gene lost 8 bases and the J gene lost 4 bases, with 12 bases spanning the gap. CDR1 and CDR2 from the germline V gene are MNHNY and SVGAGI (reference sequence). The CDR3 length is 12 residues. The CDR3 DNA sequence: TGTGCCAGCGGGAAGACAGAATACGAGCAGTACGTC. It is translated as CASGKTEYEQYV.

The V and J genes are TRBV7-9 and TRBJ1-1; D not resolved. Trimming removed 4 bases at V and 2 bases at J, with 17 bases between. The CDR3 sequence is 16 residues long. Germline assignment: CDR1 SEHNR and CDR2 FQNEAQ (reference sequence). CDR3 sequence reads: CASSYPGATTNTEAFF. The CDR3 DNA is TGTGCCAGCAGCTATCCGGGCGCGACAACAAACACTGAAGCTTTCTTT. Variable domain in full (rest from reference TRBV7-9 and TRBJ1-1): DTGVSQNPRHKITKRGQNVTFRCDPISEHNRLYWYRQTLGQGPEFLTYFQNEAQLEKSRLLSDRFSAERPKGSFSTLEIQRTEQGDSAMYLCASSYPGATTNTEAFFGQGTRLTVV.

The V gene is TRBV7-8, the J gene TRBJ1-1; 7 nucleotides agree with TRBD1. V lost 5 bases and J lost 0; bases outside the gene matches: 6. Germline V gene sequence: CDR1 SGHVS, CDR2 FQNEAQ. This CDR3 region has 15 residues. The CDR3 DNA is TGTGCCAGCAGCCCGCAAACAGGGGTGAACACTGAAGCTTTCTTT. It is translated as CASSPQTGVNTEAFF.

The CDR3 coding sequence is TGCGCCAGCAGCCAGGACAGTTTCTCTGGGGCCAACGTCCTGACTTTC. Protein: CASSQDSFSGANVLTF. The chain combines TRBV4-3 with TRBJ2-6; a possible D gene is TRBD1 (6 bases). The CDR3 sequence is 16 residues long. V lost 3 bases, J lost 0 bases, and 9 bases lay in between. CDR1 is LGHNA and CDR2 is YSLEER in the germline V gene.